This TCR beta chain was profiled in a study of neurological immune-mediated disorders. TCRdb reprocessed the 5' RACE reads via MiXCR and lists one record per CDR3 protein. The sample lists about 60,000 distinct CDR3 sequences; 3% to 3.5% were seen once. There are many counts of this clonotype. This CDR3 contains 16 residues. Deletions cut 5 bases from V and 4 bases from J, with 20 bases between. CDR1 and CDR2 from the germline V gene are SGHTA and FQGNSA. The J gene is TRBJ2-5, the V gene TRBV7-2; D is possibly TRBD1 or TRBD2 (7 bases each). Sequencing was performed on PBMCs. This clonotype was obtained from a woman aged 60-75 years with multiple sclerosis. The CDR3 coding sequence is TGTGCCAGCAGCCTACTAGCAGGGGGGGGCGGAGAGACCCAGTACTTC. The encoded protein is CASSLLAGGGGETQYF. The whole variable domain, filled in from reference TRBV7-2 and TRBJ2-5, reads GAGVSQSPSNKVTEKGKDVELRCDPISGHTALYWYRQSLGQGLEFLIYFQGNSAPDKSGLPSDRFSAERTGGSVSTLTIQRTQQEDSAVYLCASSLLAGGGGETQYFGPGTRLLVL.